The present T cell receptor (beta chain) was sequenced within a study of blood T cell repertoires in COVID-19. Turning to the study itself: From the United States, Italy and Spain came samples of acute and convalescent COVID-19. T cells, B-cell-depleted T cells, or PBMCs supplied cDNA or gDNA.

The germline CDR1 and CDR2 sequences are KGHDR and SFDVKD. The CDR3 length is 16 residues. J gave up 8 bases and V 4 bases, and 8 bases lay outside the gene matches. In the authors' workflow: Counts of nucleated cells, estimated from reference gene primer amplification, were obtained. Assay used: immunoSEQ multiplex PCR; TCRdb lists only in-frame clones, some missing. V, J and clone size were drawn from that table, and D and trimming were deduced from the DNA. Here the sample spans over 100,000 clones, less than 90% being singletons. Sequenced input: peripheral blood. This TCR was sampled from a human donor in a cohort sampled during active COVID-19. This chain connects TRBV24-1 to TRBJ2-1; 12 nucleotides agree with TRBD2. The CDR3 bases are TGTGCCACCAGTGACCCTAGCGGGAGGGCTCTGGATGAGCAGTTCTTC. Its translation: CATSDPSGRALDEQFF.